The source of this T cell receptor beta chain is a study of T cell repertoires in cytomegalovirus infection. Whole-study context: Selection of CMV epitopes for the study included recently identified HLA-C-restricted and well-studied HLA-B-restricted ones.

TCRdb re-called the reads with MiXCR, one entry per CDR3 protein. Of 550,000 to 850,000 distinct CDR3 sequences detected, about 30% appear once; the ten largest clones hold around a sixth. V lost 5 bases to trimming and J lost 3 bases, with 19 bases between them. The CDR3 has 17 amino acids. As regards this clonotype: The antigen is undetermined.

The receptor comes from a human donor in good health (CMV status not recorded). Some clones in this sample may be carry-over from other donors' samples. The genes are TRBV12-3 or TRBV12-4 and TRBJ1-4; perhaps TRBD1 as D (5 bases). The material sequenced was cultured PBMCs, taken from culture after CMV antigen stimulation. The CDR3 DNA reads TGTGCCAGCAGTCTACCCCCATTTTGGGGGGCTAATGAAAAACTGTTTTTT. Residues: CASSLPPFWGANEKLFF.